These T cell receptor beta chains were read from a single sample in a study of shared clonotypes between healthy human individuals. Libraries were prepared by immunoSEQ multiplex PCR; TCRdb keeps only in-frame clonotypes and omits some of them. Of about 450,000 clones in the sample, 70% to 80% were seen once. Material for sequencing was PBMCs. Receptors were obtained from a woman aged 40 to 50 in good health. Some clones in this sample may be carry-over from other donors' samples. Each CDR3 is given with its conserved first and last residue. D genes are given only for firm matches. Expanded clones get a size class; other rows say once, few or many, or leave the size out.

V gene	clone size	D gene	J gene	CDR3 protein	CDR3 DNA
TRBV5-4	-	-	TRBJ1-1	CASNSQNTEAFF	TGTGCCAGCAACAGCCAGAACACCGAAGCTTTCTTT
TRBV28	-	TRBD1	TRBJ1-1	CATWGQGGTEAFF	TGTGCCACGTGGGGACAGGGGGGGACTGAAGCTTTCTTT
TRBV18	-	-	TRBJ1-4	CASSPAGLGKKLFF	TGTGCCAGCTCACCAGCGGGGTTGGGTAAAAAACTGTTTTTT
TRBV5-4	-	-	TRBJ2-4	CASSPDSTDIQYF	TGTGCCAGCAGCCCCGATTCGACAGACATTCAGTACTTC
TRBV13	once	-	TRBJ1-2	CASSSGRALYGYTF	TGTGCCAGCAGCTCGGGTAGGGCACTCTATGGCTACACCTTC
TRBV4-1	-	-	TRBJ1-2	CASSQILDRRASNYGYTF	TGCGCCAGCAGCCAGATTTTAGACAGGCGAGCCTCTAACTATGGCTACACCTTC
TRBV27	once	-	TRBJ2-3	CASRAWQSTDTQYF	TGTGCCAGCAGGGCTTGGCAGTCCACAGATACGCAGTATTTT
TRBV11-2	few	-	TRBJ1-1	CASSLEVQSTEAFF	TGTGCCAGCAGCTTAGAAGTCCAGAGCACTGAAGCTTTCTTT
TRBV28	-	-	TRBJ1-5	CASRGPTSNQPQHF	TGTGCCAGCAGGGGCCCCACGAGCAATCAGCCCCAGCATTTT
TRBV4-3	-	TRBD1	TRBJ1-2	CASSQDVRSRGTGWGYTF	TGCGCCAGCAGCCAAGATGTACGTTCCCGCGGGACAGGCTGGGGCTACACCTTC
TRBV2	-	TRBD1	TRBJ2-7	CASRTTGVLSYEQYF	TGTGCCAGCAGAACTACAGGGGTCCTCTCCTACGAGCAGTACTTC
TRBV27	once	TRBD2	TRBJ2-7	CASSSILAGRASYERYF	TGTGCCAGCAGTTCCATCCTAGCGGGTAGAGCCAGTTACGAGCGGTACTTC
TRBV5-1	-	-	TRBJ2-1	CASSLNRAYNEQFF	TGCGCCAGCAGCTTGAACAGGGCCTACAATGAGCAGTTCTTC
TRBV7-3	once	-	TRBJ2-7	CASSLYEGLQYEQYF	TGTGCCAGCAGCTTATACGAGGGACTGCAATACGAGCAGTACTTC
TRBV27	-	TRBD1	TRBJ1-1	CASSLGQGATTEAFF	TGTGCCAGCAGTTTAGGTCAGGGGGCCACCACTGAAGCTTTCTTT
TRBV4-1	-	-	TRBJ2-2	CASSHGRGGTTGELFF	TGCGCCAGCAGCCACGGCAGGGGGGGCACCACCGGGGAGCTGTTTTTT
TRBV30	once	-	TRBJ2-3	CAWSVMASPDTQYF	TGTGCCTGGAGTGTAATGGCATCGCCAGATACGCAGTATTTT
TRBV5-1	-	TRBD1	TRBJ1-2	CASSLKSSRDSNYGYTF	TGCGCCAGCAGCTTGAAAAGCTCCCGGGACAGTAACTATGGCTACACCTTC
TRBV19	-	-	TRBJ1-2	CASSGHTSNYGYTF	TGTGCCAGTAGCGGCCACACGTCGAACTATGGCTACACCTTC
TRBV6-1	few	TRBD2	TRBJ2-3	CASSEALAGVLYTQYF	TGTGCCAGCAGTGAGGCCCTAGCGGGAGTGTTGTATACGCAGTATTTT
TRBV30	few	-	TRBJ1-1	CAWTKDSNTEAFF	TGTGCCTGGACCAAAGATTCGAACACTGAAGCTTTCTTT
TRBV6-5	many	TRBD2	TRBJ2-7	CASSRSSGSWEQYF	TGTGCCAGCAGCCGGAGCAGCGGGAGTTGGGAGCAGTACTTC
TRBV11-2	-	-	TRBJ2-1	CASRRMRGSYNEQFF	TGTGCCAGCAGGCGCATGAGGGGGTCCTACAATGAGCAGTTCTTC
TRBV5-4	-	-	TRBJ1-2	CASRTGGSYGYTF	TGTGCCAGCAGGACAGGAGGGAGTTATGGCTACACCTTC
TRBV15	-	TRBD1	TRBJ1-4	CATSRDSGGNEKLFF	TGTGCCACCAGCAGAGATTCAGGGGGGAATGAAAAACTGTTTTTT
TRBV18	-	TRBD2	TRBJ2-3	CASSPSASGTSTDTQYF	TGTGCCAGCTCACCATCGGCTAGCGGGACTAGCACAGATACGCAGTATTTT
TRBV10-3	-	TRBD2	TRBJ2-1	CAISVGTSDNYRQFF	TGTGCCATCAGTGTTGGGACTAGCGACAACTACCGCCAGTTCTTC
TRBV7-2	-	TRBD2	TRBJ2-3	CASSSGTSGGTQYF	TGTGCCAGCAGCTCCGGGACTAGCGGGGGTACGCAGTATTTT
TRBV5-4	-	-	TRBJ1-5	CASSPGQNQPQHF	TGTGCCAGCAGCCCAGGACAGAATCAGCCCCAGCATTTT
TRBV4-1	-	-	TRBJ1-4	CASSQTTGSSDEKLFF	TGCGCCAGCAGCCAGACTACAGGGTCCTCTGATGAAAAACTGTTTTTT